Below, 8 T cell receptor beta chains from the same sample are listed, as sequenced in a study of identifying expanded T cells in peripheral blood. The assay was immunoSEQ multiplex PCR, and TCRdb's table has in-frame clones only and misses some. This table has about 94,000 clones, around 90% appearing once. The sample comprised blood. These TCRs come from a person aged 18 to 70 in good health.

The chain carries TRBV6-5 and TRBJ2-3; TRBD1 might be the D (6 bases). Germline V gives CDR1 MNHEY, CDR2 SVGAGI. The CDR3 covers 14 residues. The ends were cut back, 5 bases at V and 1 base at J, with 10 bases in the middle. DNA of the CDR3: TGTGCCAGCAGTAACAGGGTGGGCACAGATACGCAGTATTTT. Its protein product is CASSNRVGTDTQYF.

This chain links TRBV19 with TRBJ2-6; TRBD1 agrees at 8 bases. The germline V gene encodes CDR1 LNHDA and CDR2 SQIVND (reference sequence). J was trimmed by 0 bases and V by 7 bases; bases with no gene match: 11. The CDR3 has 18 amino acids. This chain's CDR3 is CASMGSPGQDSGANVLTF. CDR3 coding DNA: TGTGCCAGTATGGGCTCCCCGGGACAGGACTCTGGGGCCAACGTCCTGACTTTC.

The chain carries TRBV29-1 and TRBJ1-2; D is undetermined. Germline-derived CDR1 and CDR2 are SQVTM and ANQGSEA. Trimming removed 7 bases from V and 4 bases from J, with 19 bases in between. This CDR3 spans 14 amino acids. The CDR3 sequence: CSAAEERVSYGYTF. The DNA of the CDR3 is TGCAGCGCCGCTGAGGAGAGGGTGTCCTATGGCTACACCTTC.

J is TRBJ2-1 and V is TRBV6-6; a weak D match, TRBD2 (6 bases). V lost 2 bases and J 6 bases, leaving 14 bases between the germline ends. CDR3 size: 15 residues. Germline V gives CDR1 MNHNY, CDR2 SVGAGI (reference sequence). CDR3 in DNA: TGTGCCAGCAGTTACGCGGGAATAAGTACCAATGAGCAGTTCTTC. This translates into CASSYAGISTNEQFF.

The chain combines TRBV2 with TRBJ1-1; D is possibly TRBD1 (6 bases). The CDR3 extends over 19 amino acids. Germline CDR1 is SNHLY and CDR2 is FYNNEI. V was pared by 5 bases and J by 0 bases, with 25 bases between. For the CDR3, the DNA is TGTGCCAGCAGTTTGGGCAGGGGCCCTAGGTTGAGGATGAACACTGAAGCTTTCTTT. It specifies CASSLGRGPRLRMNTEAFF.

The chain couples TRBV7-8 to TRBJ1-5; TRBD1 is a possible D gene (5 bases). From germline, CDR1 is SGHVS and CDR2 FQNEAQ. The V end was cut by 7 bases, the J end by 2 bases, with 15 bases between. The CDR3 extends over 15 amino acids. CDR3 DNA: TGTGCCAGCACCCTAGCCGGGGGGGGCAATCAGCCCCAGCATTTT. It encodes CASTLAGGGNQPQHF.

The table lists this clone with a few counts. The chain uses TRBV6-5 and TRBJ1-6; D unresolved. V lost 6 bases and J lost 6, with 12 bases in between. In germline, CDR1 is MNHEY, CDR2 SVGAGI. The CDR3 is made up of 14 amino acids. The CDR3 region is CASRGEKGNSPLHF. CDR3 nucleotide sequence: TGTGCCAGCAGGGGAGAGAAGGGTAATTCACCCCTCCACTTT.

J is TRBJ1-1 and V is TRBV10-3; D gene uncertain. Germline CDR1 is ENHRY and CDR2 is SYGVKD. Trimming left V 2 bases short and J 1 base short, with 8 bases between. The CDR3 extends over 14 amino acids. The CDR3 protein is CAISERSENTEAFF. The CDR3 nucleotides read TGTGCCATCAGTGAGCGGTCCGAGAACACTGAAGCTTTCTTT.